These T cell receptor beta chains were read from a single sample in a study of regulatory T cells in long-lasting Graves disease. TCRdb itself ran the multiplex PCR reads through MiXCR, one entry per CDR3 protein. The sample holds 420,000 or so distinct CDR3 sequences, roughly 15% seen once. These sequences were also reported in another study, on T cells in Graves' hyperthyroidism and ophthalmopathy.

The starting material was peripheral blood mononuclear cells (PBMCs), obtained at new diagnosis, from a patient treated with antithyroid drugs. The receptors here all came from a woman aged 18 to 35 with Graves disease. CDR3s include the opening cysteine and the closing phenylalanine or tryptophan. The order of the fields is V gene, D gene, CDR3 length, J gene, CDR3 protein. A D gene is named only where the DNA matches it firmly.

>TRBV7-2|-|12|TRBJ1-4
CASSTNGEKLFF
>TRBV2|-|15|TRBJ2-1
CASTQAAGSYNEQFF
>TRBV20-1|TRBD2|13|TRBJ2-7
CSARLAGSYEQYF
>TRBV29-1|TRBD2|15|TRBJ2-1
CSGRAGGLAGGGQFF
>TRBV6-1|-|16|TRBJ1-1
CASSPLLGSMNTEAFF
>TRBV5-1|TRBD2|18|TRBJ2-1
CASRPEGLAGPRNNEQFF
>TRBV11-2|-|15|TRBJ1-5
CASSLGSHSNQPQHF
>TRBV5-1|TRBD1|16|TRBJ2-7
CASSLAGGQGNYEQYF
>TRBV7-3|-|15|TRBJ2-1
CASSPSARSYNEQFF
>TRBV7-8|-|15|TRBJ2-2
CASSPKRVNTGELFF
>TRBV28|-|13|TRBJ2-7
CASSREMPYEQYF
>TRBV3-1|TRBD2|17|TRBJ2-1
CASSQDLGGGSRGEQFF
>TRBV28|TRBD2|15|TRBJ2-2
CASASSGRSTGELFF
>TRBV9|TRBD2|18|TRBJ2-2
CASSAGLAGGANTGELFF
>TRBV13|TRBD1|14|TRBJ1-2
CASSRTGQALGYTF
>TRBV13|-|15|TRBJ2-5
CASSALGSRQETQYF
>TRBV5-5|-|13|TRBJ2-1
CASSLSRTAPEFF
>TRBV6-1|-|16|TRBJ2-2
CASSNPRTENTGELFF
>TRBV19|TRBD1|14|TRBJ1-2
CASSRGTANYGYTF